This entry is about one T cell receptor beta chain. Its antigen specificity is not known. The input lacks base qualities; no much larger clone sits a single base away. The entry originates in a study of OX40 agonist ivuxolimab in advanced cancers. With regard to the full study: Ivuxolimab was an agonistic, fully human IgG2 monoclonal antibody directed against OX40 (CD134), a costimulatory receptor. The paper describes the monotherapy dose-escalation part (N = 52 patients) of the phase I trial of ivuxolimab. Of the roughly 52 dose-escalation patients, hepatocellular carcinoma was present in roughly 19, melanoma in some 15, renal cell carcinoma in 9 and head and neck cancer in 9. Peripheral TCRbeta sequencing aimed to test whether ivuxolimab altered TCR sequence diversity and caused clonal T-cell expansion. Partial responses occurred in three dose-escalation patients: two with cutaneous melanoma and one with hepatocellular carcinoma. Patients were allowed to have had prior anti-PD-1, anti-PD-L1 or anti-CTLA-4 therapy, and 30% to 40% of the dose-escalation patients had previously received checkpoint inhibitors. Intravenous ivuxolimab was administered to patients every 2 weeks at six dose levels: 0.01, 0.1, 0.3, 1.5, 3 and 10 mg/kg. A male proportion of roughly 80% and a mean age of about 60 years, ranging from about 20 to 85, were recorded for the dose-escalation cohort.

CDR1 and CDR2, looked up from the germline V gene, are SGHRS and YFSETQ. The CDR3 has 13 amino acids, counting the end cysteine and phenylalanine. CDR3 DNA only is kept here, 39 bases in frame from base 1. V is pared back by 4 bases and J by 4 bases, with 11 bases lying between the germline termini. What the study reported, not specific to this receptor: Low levels of normalized T-cell clonal expansion were also seen in some patients who did not respond. In the 0.1-3.0 mg/kg groups, partial responders had among the lowest normalized peripheral clonal expansion, particularly in CD8+ T cells. The antigen specificity of the peripheral T cells that underwent clonal expansion was not determined. Clonal expansion of both CD4+ and CD8+ blood T cells was observed from baseline to week 6 at doses 0.1 to 3.0 mg/kg. On average, CD8+ T cells showed more expanded clones than CD4+ T cells after ivuxolimab.

Genomic DNA was isolated from the sorted cells so that the TCRbeta CDR3 region could be sequenced. The immunoSEQ Assay was used to sequence the TCRbeta CDR3 regions. TCRdb took this table from immuneACCESS and kept in-frame rearrangements with V and J called. Such tables lack part of the clones; where checked against another copy, unresolved V genes explain under half of the gap, and the rest is unexplained. The sample profile shows about 89,000 clones; about 86% of them were found once. The leading ten clones occupy 6.5% of the sample. The trial excluded patients who had a history of autoimmune disease or were on systemic immunosuppression. Peripheral blood for TCR sequencing was collected from all dose cohorts at baseline, on cycle 4 day 1, and on cycle 7 day 1. The samples were drawn from a first-in-human, open-label, multicenter phase I dose-escalation trial of ivuxolimab. Adults with locally advanced or metastatic head and neck squamous cell, hepatocellular, melanoma or renal cell carcinoma were enrolled in the trial. CD4+ and CD8+ T cells were sorted separately from peripheral blood before TCR sequencing.

The sample consisted of CD4+ or CD8+ T cells sorted from blood, taken in a trial of the OX40 agonist ivuxolimab. The chain links TRBV5-1 with TRBJ1-2; the D segment cannot be called with confidence. The TCR sequence derives from an adult with an advanced solid tumor such as melanoma, head and neck, liver or kidney cancer. The nucleotides are TGCGCCAGCAGCCAGGACGGGCCCTATGGCTACACCTTC. It specifies CASSQDGPYGYTF.